These T cell receptor beta chains were read from a single sample in a study of Graves' ophthalmopathy and Graves' hyperthyroidism. TCRdb reprocessed the multiplex PCR reads via MiXCR and lists one record per CDR3 protein. The sample contains just over 600,000 distinct CDR3 sequences, about a fifth of which appear only once. The sequenced sample was peripheral blood. These receptors all come from a woman under 30 with stable Graves' hyperthyroidism. Some clones in this sample may be carry-over from other donors' samples. CDR3s leave out the opening cysteine and the closing phenylalanine or tryptophan. The listing skips clone size in some rows; elsewhere it reads once, few, many or a size class.

NA TRBJ2-7 TRBV12-3/TRBV12-4 ASSRTGVDEQY
NA TRBJ1-1 TRBV30 AWTFRTGNTEAF
NA TRBJ2-3 TRBV29-1 SVARGGTDTQY
many TRBJ2-7 TRBV28 ASSFPLRGSYEQY
NA TRBJ2-7 TRBV7-9 ASSPMGGAGEQY
many TRBJ1-1 TRBV12-5 ASGPGRTNTEAF
many TRBJ1-5 TRBV7-2 ASSLWDSNQPQH
many TRBJ2-2 TRBV11-1 ASSPRSSGTNTGELF
many TRBJ2-4 TRBV15 ATSRPSGDSGTPLAKNIQY
many TRBJ2-7 TRBV28 ASTLRTGTYEQY
many TRBJ1-1 TRBV5-1 ASSTDSPGTEAF
NA TRBJ2-7 TRBV4-2 ASSPLAGGPAYEQY
few TRBJ2-5 TRBV9 ASSVGGGPETQY
many TRBJ1-1 TRBV6-5 ASRAGDTEAF
medium-sized TRBJ2-2 TRBV10-3 AISARDGTGELF
NA TRBJ2-5 TRBV5-1 ASSSLRGAGRQETQY
many TRBJ1-6 TRBV7-3 ASSLNAGPNSPLH
NA TRBJ1-3 TRBV18 ASSPPISRFRATGNTIY
few TRBJ2-4 TRBV11-2 ASSLGAREWENIQY
many TRBJ1-2 TRBV28 ASSWRAGDGYT
many TRBJ1-2 TRBV5-5 ASSPAPRAVYGYT
few TRBJ2-7 TRBV29-1 SVARDSSYEQY
many TRBJ1-2 TRBV6-1 ASSNPRYWEGGGYT
few TRBJ1-6 TRBV6-1 ASSEVRNNSPLH
many TRBJ1-1 TRBV29-1 SVGGLTEAF
many TRBJ2-6 TRBV28 ASSREQISGANVLT
many TRBJ1-2 TRBV12-3/TRBV12-4 ASRSGGGQGFVSYGYT
NA TRBJ1-5 TRBV12-3/TRBV12-4 ASTTRTDQPQH